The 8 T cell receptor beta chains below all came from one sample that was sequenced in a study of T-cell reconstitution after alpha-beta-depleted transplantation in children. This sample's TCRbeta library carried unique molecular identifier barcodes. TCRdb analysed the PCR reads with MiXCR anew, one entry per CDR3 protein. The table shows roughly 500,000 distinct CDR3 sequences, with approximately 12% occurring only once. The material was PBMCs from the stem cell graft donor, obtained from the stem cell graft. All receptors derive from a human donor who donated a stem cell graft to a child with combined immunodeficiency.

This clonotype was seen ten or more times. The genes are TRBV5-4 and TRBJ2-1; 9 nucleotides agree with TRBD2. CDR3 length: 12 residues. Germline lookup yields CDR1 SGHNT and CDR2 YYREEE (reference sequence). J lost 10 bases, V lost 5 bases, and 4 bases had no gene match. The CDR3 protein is CASSSGLAEQFF. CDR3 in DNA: TGTGCCAGCAGTTCTGGACTAGCGGAGCAGTTCTTC.

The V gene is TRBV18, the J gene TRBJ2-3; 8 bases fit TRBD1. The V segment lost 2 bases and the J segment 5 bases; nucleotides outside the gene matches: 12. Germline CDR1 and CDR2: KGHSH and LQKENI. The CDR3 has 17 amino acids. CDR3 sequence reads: CASSPADREPHQDTQYF. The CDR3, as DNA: TGTGCCAGCTCACCAGCGGACAGGGAGCCGCACCAAGATACGCAGTATTTT.

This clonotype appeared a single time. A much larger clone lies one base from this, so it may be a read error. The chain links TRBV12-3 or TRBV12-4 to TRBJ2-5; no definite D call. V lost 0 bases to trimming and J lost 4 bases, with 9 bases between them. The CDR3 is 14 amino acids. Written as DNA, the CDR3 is TGTGCCAGCAGTTTAGCAGGCTGTCGAGAGACCCAGTACTTC. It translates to CASSLAGCRETQYF.

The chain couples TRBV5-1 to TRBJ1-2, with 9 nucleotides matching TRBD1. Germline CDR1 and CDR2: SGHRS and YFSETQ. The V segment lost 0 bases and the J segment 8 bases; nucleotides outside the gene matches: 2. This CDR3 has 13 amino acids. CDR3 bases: TGCGCCAGCAGCTTGGAGGACAGGGGAGGCTACACCTTC. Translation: CASSLEDRGGYTF.

CDR3 coding DNA: TGTGCCAGCTCTATCCGGCGAGCTTACCAAGAGACCCAGTACTTC. It encodes CASSIRRAYQETQYF. The V call is TRBV18, the J call TRBJ2-5; D is unresolved. The CDR3 is 15 amino acids. The germline V and J ends were trimmed by 6 bases and 0 bases, with 14 bases remaining between them. CDR1 and CDR2 (germline): KGHSH, LQKENI.

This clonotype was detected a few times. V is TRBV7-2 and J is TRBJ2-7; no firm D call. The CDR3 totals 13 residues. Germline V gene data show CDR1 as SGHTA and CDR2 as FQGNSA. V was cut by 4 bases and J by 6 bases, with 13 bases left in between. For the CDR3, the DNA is TGTGCCAGCAGCTCCACCACCGTCGGCGAGCAGTACTTC. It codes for CASSSTTVGEQYF.

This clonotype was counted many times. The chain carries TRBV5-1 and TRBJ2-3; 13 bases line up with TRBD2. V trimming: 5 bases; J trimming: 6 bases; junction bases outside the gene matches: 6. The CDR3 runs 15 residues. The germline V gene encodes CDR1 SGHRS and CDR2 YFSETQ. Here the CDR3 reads CASSHGLAGADTQYF. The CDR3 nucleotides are TGCGCCAGCAGTCATGGACTAGCGGGAGCTGATACGCAGTATTTT.

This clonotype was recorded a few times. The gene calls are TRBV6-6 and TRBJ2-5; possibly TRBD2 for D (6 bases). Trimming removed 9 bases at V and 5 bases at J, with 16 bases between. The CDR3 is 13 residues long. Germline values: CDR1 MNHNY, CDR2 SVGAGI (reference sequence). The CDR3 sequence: CASTLTAGETQYF. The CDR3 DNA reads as TGTGCCAGTACCCTCACAGCGGGTGAGACCCAGTACTTC.